This is a list of T cell receptor beta chains from one sample in a study of T cell responses to AZD1222 COVID-19 vaccine. Produced via immunoSEQ multiplex PCR; TCRdb's table is partial and in-frame only. The sample holds 100,000 or so clones; 88% are singletons and the top ten take roughly 9.2%. This material consisted of peripheral blood, taken on day 0 of AZD1222 vaccination. Receptors were obtained from an adult in good health. Both conserved end residues are trimmed from each CDR3. Clone size is stated in some rows and not others, as once, few, many or a class when expanded.

ASRGGGSNPDTQY | TRBV5-4 | once | TRBJ2-3
ASSRDSGRKVYGYT | TRBV3-1/TRBV3-2 | NA | TRBJ1-2
ASRWQLNTEAF | TRBV19 | NA | TRBJ1-1
ASSQHPDYGEQY | TRBV3-1/TRBV3-2 | NA | TRBJ2-7
ASSQELSGKHYEQY | TRBV4-2 | NA | TRBJ2-7
ASSLVWGSGELF | TRBV7-9 | NA | TRBJ2-2
ASSQDRPVPAGELF | TRBV3-1/TRBV3-2 | once | TRBJ2-2
ASSISSADYEQY | TRBV19 | NA | TRBJ2-7
ASSLDGTAQYEQY | TRBV5-1 | NA | TRBJ2-7
ASSMKEVPYNEQF | TRBV19 | NA | TRBJ2-1
ASSSGIGRNTGELF | TRBV10-1 | once | TRBJ2-2
ASSEVSYEQY | TRBV7-9 | NA | TRBJ2-7
ASSWTGGNQPQH | TRBV2 | NA | TRBJ1-5
ASSQVAGGSGNTIY | TRBV14 | NA | TRBJ1-3
ASSEARLARADTQY | TRBV6-1 | few | TRBJ2-3
ASSLWGRTGELF | TRBV27 | NA | TRBJ2-2
SASDLRGRLAGVPDTQY | TRBV20-1 | NA | TRBJ2-3
ASSLWAGVDTEAF | TRBV27 | once | TRBJ1-1
ASSVSPLSISSGNTIY | TRBV9 | NA | TRBJ1-3
ASSGGLAGEPIEQF | TRBV7-9 | NA | TRBJ2-1
ATSRGLAEETQY | TRBV15 | NA | TRBJ2-5
ASSLDYNSPLH | TRBV2 | NA | TRBJ1-6
ASSFGQGWAGELF | TRBV28 | NA | TRBJ2-2
AKPGRAGTEQF | TRBV12-3/TRBV12-4 | NA | TRBJ2-1
ASSLAGTSGVEQF | TRBV7-9 | NA | TRBJ2-1
ASSSGLADTGMTQY | TRBV11-3 | NA | TRBJ2-5
AISDSGRTNTEAF | TRBV10-3 | NA | TRBJ1-1
ASSAQNEQF | TRBV7-6 | NA | TRBJ2-1
ASSGETVFNTGELF | TRBV2 | NA | TRBJ2-2
ASSWDRAAQPQH | TRBV6-6 | NA | TRBJ1-5
ASSFRGVSNQPQH | TRBV28 | few | TRBJ1-5
ASSLRQELGEAF | TRBV27 | once | TRBJ1-1
ASTSPGIEGTEAF | TRBV28 | NA | TRBJ1-1
ASYLGGSQETQY | TRBV19 | once | TRBJ2-5
ASSQGWTGSDTQY | TRBV3-1/TRBV3-2 | NA | TRBJ2-3
ASSYLAGVGTDTQY | TRBV6-5 | NA | TRBJ2-3
ASSFSGAQETQY | TRBV28 | NA | TRBJ2-5
ASSQDVGGSSYNSPLH | TRBV4-1 | NA | TRBJ1-6
ASSLEWEQY | TRBV5-8 | once | TRBJ2-7
ASSPGQGFGYT | TRBV19 | NA | TRBJ1-2
AWSVLQGRNSPLH | TRBV30 | NA | TRBJ1-6
ASSTHDQETQY | TRBV7-3 | NA | TRBJ2-5
ASSLGGGQPQH | TRBV11-3 | NA | TRBJ1-5
ASSGRRREEAF | TRBV19 | once | TRBJ1-1
ASSQDLSPPTNEQY | TRBV4-1 | few | TRBJ2-7
SASVGLAQETQY | TRBV20-1 | NA | TRBJ2-5
ASSPGQGFTQPQH | TRBV7-6 | NA | TRBJ1-5
ASSLTDSKGNEQY | TRBV27 | NA | TRBJ2-7